What follows are 16 T cell receptor beta chains derived from one specimen sequenced in a study of CD8+ T cells in alopecia areata. cDNA reverse transcribed from extracted RNA served as the sequencing template. TCRdb's copy holds only in-frame clones and misses some; the assay was immunoSEQ multiplex PCR. The table shows fewer than 110,000 clones, with 65% to 85% occurring only once. As for treatment: oral pan-JAK inhibitor, 5-10 mg twice daily. The specimen comprised CD8+ T cells sorted from blood, sampled at week 24, from a patient treated with tofacitinib. The receptors come from a human donor with alopecia areata.

V and J are TRBV13 and TRBJ2-6; D is ambiguous. V lost 4 bases, J lost 0 bases, and 7 bases lay in between. This CDR3 contains 15 residues. Germline CDR1 and CDR2: PRHDT and FYEKMQ (reference sequence). CDR3 DNA: TGTGCCAGCAGCTCCCAGGCCTCTGGGGCCAACGTCCTGACTTTC. As protein: CASSSQASGANVLTF.

This chain uses TRBV5-1 with TRBJ2-1; a weak D match, TRBD1 (7 bases). The CDR3 sequence is 15 residues long. The germline V and J ends were trimmed by 4 bases and 3 bases, with 14 bases remaining between them. CDR1 and CDR2 (germline): SGHRS, YFSETQ. The CDR3 is CASSPGDSYYNEQFF. The CDR3 DNA reads as TGCGCCAGCAGCCCGGGGGACAGTTACTACAATGAGCAGTTCTTC. Full variable domain (outside the CDR3, taken from reference TRBV5-1 and TRBJ2-1): KAGVTQTPRYLIKTRGQQVTLSCSPISGHRSVSWYQQTPGQGLQFLFEYFSETQRNKGNFPGRFSGRQFSNSRSEMNVSTLELGDSALYLCASSPGDSYYNEQFFGPGTRLTVL.

The V gene is TRBV7-9, the J gene TRBJ2-7, with D possibly TRBD1 on 5 matching bases. Looked up from germline, CDR1 is SEHNR and CDR2 is FQNEAQ (reference sequence). This CDR3 spans 13 amino acids. Trimming took off 2 bases at V and 3 bases at J, with 8 bases between the two ends. The CDR3: CASSLWQGYEQYF. The CDR3, as DNA: TGTGCCAGCAGCTTATGGCAGGGCTACGAGCAGTACTTC.

The genes are TRBV4-1 and TRBJ2-3; D might be TRBD1 (5 bases). Germline assignment: CDR1 MGHRA and CDR2 YSYEKL. The CDR3 has 15 residues. The V gene lost 2 bases and the J gene lost 0 bases, with 9 bases spanning the gap. CDR3 loop: CASSQRDSSTDTQYF. As DNA, the CDR3 is TGCGCCAGCAGCCAAAGAGACAGTAGCACAGATACGCAGTATTTT.

This clone was observed once. This rearrangement joins TRBV7-6 to TRBJ2-3; possibly TRBD1 or TRBD2 for D (5 bases each). CDR1 and CDR2 from the germline V gene are SGHVS and FNYEAQ. V lost 1 base to trimming and J lost 1 base, with 9 bases between them. The CDR3 totals 15 residues. CDR3 in DNA: TGTGCCAGCAGCTTAGAAGGGGACCGCACAGATACGCAGTATTTT. Translated: CASSLEGDRTDTQYF.

This clone occurred once. This chain uses TRBV6-5 with TRBJ2-7; D is uncertain. From germline, CDR1 is MNHEY and CDR2 SVGAGI. This CDR3 is 16 amino acids long. V shed 0 bases and J shed 0 bases, with 12 bases lying between them. The CDR3 region has the DNA TGTGCCAGCAGTTACTCGGGCAGCTCCAGCTCCTACGAGCAGTACTTC. This codes for CASSYSGSSSSYEQYF.

This clone was seen only once. The chain carries TRBV5-6 and TRBJ2-2, with D perhaps TRBD1 or TRBD2 (5 bases each). V was pared by 4 bases and J by 1 base, with 17 bases between. The germline gives CDR1 SGHDT, CDR2 YYEEEE. The CDR3 length is 17 residues. The CDR3 nucleotides read TGTGCCAGCAGCATCGGGACCCCCCTCCAGAACACCGGGGAGCTGTTTTTT. Translation: CASSIGTPLQNTGELFF.

In this sample, this clone turned up a few times. The CDR3 bases are TGTGCTAGTGCCTCCCCCGGGGGTAGCACAGATACGCAGTATTTT. Translating it yields CASASPGGSTDTQYF. This chain joins TRBV12-5 and TRBJ2-3; tentatively, D is TRBD2 (6 bases). CDR1 LGHNT and CDR2 FRNRAP come from the germline V gene. The V end lost 7 bases, the J end lost 0 bases, and 14 bases lay between the germline ends. The length of the CDR3 is 15 residues.

As DNA, the CDR3 is TGCGCCAGCAGCCAAGAGGACAGGGCGAACTATGGCTACACCTTC. This codes for CASSQEDRANYGYTF. The chain combines TRBV4-1 with TRBJ1-2; 8 nucleotides match TRBD1. The CDR3 runs 15 residues. Germline CDR1 and CDR2: MGHRA and YSYEKL. Germline trimming cut 0 bases from V and 2 bases from J; bases unmatched to any gene: 2.

V gene TRBV7-2 combines with J gene TRBJ2-2, with D hard to call. V lost 6 bases and J 6 bases, leaving 8 bases between the germline ends. Germline lookup yields CDR1 SGHTA and CDR2 FQGNSA. The CDR3 is 12 amino acids. In nucleotides, the CDR3 is TGTGCCAGCAGATACTTGCCCGGGGAGCTGTTTTTT. Amino acid sequence: CASRYLPGELFF.

This clone appeared a single time. The J gene is TRBJ2-1, the V gene TRBV4-1; TRBD1 might be the D (6 bases). Trimming removed 0 bases at V and 7 bases at J, with 13 bases between. This CDR3 is 15 amino acids long. Germline CDR1 MGHRA, CDR2 YSYEKL. The CDR3 here is CASSQDFRGSNEQFF. CDR3 DNA: TGCGCCAGCAGCCAAGATTTCAGGGGATCGAATGAGCAGTTCTTC.

Here the CDR3 reads CASSRGQGLLDEQYF. In DNA, the CDR3 is TGCGCCAGCAGCAGAGGACAGGGCCTGTTGGACGAGCAGTACTTC. The chain employs TRBV5-1 and TRBJ2-7; 8 bases line up with TRBD1. The CDR3 extends over 15 amino acids. With 4 bases clipped from V and 5 bases from J, the junction kept 11 bases outside the gene matches. Germline CDR1 and CDR2: SGHRS and YFSETQ.

This clone has only one observation. This chain links TRBV30 with TRBJ2-1; D unresolved. Germline loops: CDR1 GTSNPN, CDR2 SVGIG (reference sequence). Trimming took off 7 bases at V and 0 bases at J, with 10 bases between the two ends. This CDR3 spans 13 amino acids. The CDR3 DNA follows: TGTGCCTTGACCGGTAACTCCTACAATGAGCAGTTCTTC. It encodes CALTGNSYNEQFF.

V gene TRBV4-1 combines with J gene TRBJ1-1, with D possibly matching TRBD1 (5 bases). Germline-derived CDR1 and CDR2 are MGHRA and YSYEKL. Deletions cut 1 base from V and 4 bases from J, with 7 bases between. The CDR3 extends over 13 amino acids. CDR3 protein: CASSQVRGTEAFF. The CDR3 region has the DNA TGCGCCAGCAGCCAAGTAAGGGGCACTGAAGCTTTCTTT.

J is TRBJ2-5 and V is TRBV10-3; perhaps TRBD1 as D (5 bases). V lost 0 bases and J 5 bases, leaving 7 bases between the germline ends. CDR3 length: 13 residues. The germline V gene encodes CDR1 ENHRY and CDR2 SYGVKD. CDR3 residues: CAISESPGETQYF. In DNA, the CDR3 is TGTGCCATCAGTGAGTCCCCAGGGGAGACCCAGTACTTC.

This sequence joins TRBV5-6 and TRBJ1-2, with 8 bases lining up with TRBD1. The ends lost 2 bases at V and 4 bases at J; junction bases unmatched: 10. The CDR3 length is 16 residues. Germline lookup yields CDR1 SGHDT and CDR2 YYEEEE. The CDR3: CASSFSSTGAPYGYTF. CDR3 DNA sequence: TGTGCCAGCAGCTTCTCTTCGACAGGGGCTCCCTATGGCTACACCTTC.